The 14 T cell receptor beta chains below come from one sample, sequenced in a study of CD8+ T cells in alopecia areata. Reverse transcription of extracted RNA yielded cDNA, which provided the sequencing template. Data came from immunoSEQ multiplex PCR; TCRdb stores just in-frame clones and leaves some out. The sample includes 150,000 or so clones, roughly three fifths of them seen just once. The source material was CD4+ T cells sorted from blood, sampled at week 0. These receptors all stem from a human donor with alopecia areata.

The chain has TRBV29-1 and TRBJ2-5, with D perhaps TRBD1 (5 bases). The CDR3 loop spans 14 amino acids. CDR1 and CDR2 (germline): SQVTM, ANQGSEA. Trimming left V 0 bases short and J 2 bases short, with 10 bases between. Here the CDR3 reads CSVEDRTRQETQYF. The CDR3 DNA follows: TGCAGCGTTGAAGATAGGACAAGGCAAGAGACCCAGTACTTC.

The DNA for the CDR3 is TGTGCCAGCCGGACTTGGGGAGAGACCCAGTACTTC. Protein: CASRTWGETQYF. The chain links TRBV25-1 to TRBJ2-5; perhaps TRBD2 as D (5 bases). The CDR3 length is 12 residues. Per the germline V gene, CDR1 is MGHDK and CDR2 is SYGVNS. V was trimmed by 8 bases and J by 4 bases, leaving 11 bases between them. Together with reference TRBV25-1 and TRBJ2-5, the CDR3 gives the full variable domain: EADIYQTPRYLVIGTGKKITLECSQTMGHDKMYWYQQDPGMELHLIHYSYGVNSTEKGDLSSESTVSRIRTEHFPLTLESARPSHTSQYLCASRTWGETQYFGPGTRLLVL.

The V gene is TRBV5-1, the J gene TRBJ1-1, with TRBD1 matching over 7 bases. This CDR3 is built from 14 residues. The V segment lost 5 bases and the J segment 2 bases; nucleotides outside the gene matches: 6. Germline V gene lookup returns CDR1 SGHRS and CDR2 YFSETQ. CDR3 nucleotides: TGCGCCAGCAGTACCGGGACAGCAAACACTGAAGCTTTCTTT. Translating it yields CASSTGTANTEAFF. The full variable domain, completed using reference TRBV5-1 and TRBJ1-1, is KAGVTQTPRYLIKTRGQQVTLSCSPISGHRSVSWYQQTPGQGLQFLFEYFSETQRNKGNFPGRFSGRQFSNSRSEMNVSTLELGDSALYLCASSTGTANTEAFFGQGTRLTVV.

The gene calls are TRBV4-2 and TRBJ2-7; 7 bases agree with TRBD1. CDR3 length: 16 residues. V shed 6 bases, J shed 2 bases, and the junction held 13 bases outside the gene matches. Germline V gives CDR1 LGHNA, CDR2 YNFKEQ. The CDR3 nucleotides read TGTGCCAGCAGTCCCACCCCCGGGACAGAAACCTACGAGCAGTACTTC. This codes for CASSPTPGTETYEQYF.

This rearrangement joins TRBV4-2 to TRBJ2-5, with 16 positions matching TRBD2. Looked up from germline, CDR1 is LGHNA and CDR2 is YNFKEQ. V was pared by 4 bases and J by 5 bases, with 7 bases of the junction left unmatched. There are 17 residues in the CDR3. The CDR3 here is CASSPGTSGGARETQYF. DNA for the CDR3: TGTGCCAGCAGCCCCGGGACTAGCGGGGGGGCTCGGGAGACCCAGTACTTC.

The chain employs TRBV27 and TRBJ1-4; D is unclear. Trimming left V 4 bases short and J 7 bases short, with 13 bases between. The CDR3 has 14 residues. Germline V gene sequence: CDR1 MNHEY, CDR2 SMNVEV (reference sequence). As DNA, the CDR3 is TGTGCCAGCAGTTACAGCCCGGCGGGTGAAAAACTGTTTTTT. It translates to CASSYSPAGEKLFF. The entire variable domain, with the rest obtained from reference TRBV27 and TRBJ1-4, is as follows: EAQVTQNPRYLITVTGKKLTVTCSQNMNHEYMSWYRQDPGLGLRQIYYSMNVEVTDKGDVPEGYKVSRKEKRNFPLILESPSPNQTSLYFCASSYSPAGEKLFFGSGTQLSVL.

The rearrangement joins TRBV7-2 to TRBJ1-2; D remains unclear. The length of the CDR3 is 15 residues. Trimming cost V 4 bases and J 4 bases, with 16 bases left between them. Germline V gene sequence: CDR1 SGHTA, CDR2 FQGNSA. The DNA of the CDR3 is TGTGCCAGCAGCTCTCACCCAAGTGGAGTCTATGGCTACACCTTC. As protein: CASSSHPSGVYGYTF.

V and J are TRBV7-9 and TRBJ1-5; D is possibly TRBD1 (6 bases). In germline, CDR1 is SEHNR, CDR2 FQNEAQ (reference sequence). The CDR3 sequence is 14 residues long. The ends were cut back, 4 bases at V and 7 bases at J, with 14 bases in the middle. This chain's CDR3 is CASSSQGYRQPQHF. As DNA, the CDR3 is TGTGCCAGCAGCTCACAGGGTTACCGGCAGCCCCAGCATTTT.

This clone was seen a single time. The J gene is TRBJ2-5, the V gene TRBV29-1, with D perhaps TRBD1 or TRBD2 (6 bases each). This CDR3 is 12 amino acids long. V lost 7 bases, J lost 1 base, and 10 bases lay in between. Germline lookup yields CDR1 SQVTM and CDR2 ANQGSEA. For the CDR3, the DNA is TGCAGCGCGCGGGACACCCAAGAGACCCAGTACTTC. Translating gives CSARDTQETQYF.

This chain links TRBV5-1 with TRBJ1-5; 9 nucleotides agree with TRBD1. The length of the CDR3 is 14 residues. Losses at the gene ends were 4 bases for V and 4 bases for J; bases not matched to a gene: 3. The germline V gene encodes CDR1 SGHRS and CDR2 YFSETQ. For the CDR3, the DNA is TGCGCCAGCAGCGACGGACAGGGGAATCAGCCCCAGCATTTT. This gives the protein CASSDGQGNQPQHF. The full variable domain, in which reference TRBV5-1 and TRBJ1-5 provide the parts outside the CDR3, is KAGVTQTPRYLIKTRGQQVTLSCSPISGHRSVSWYQQTPGQGLQFLFEYFSETQRNKGNFPGRFSGRQFSNSRSEMNVSTLELGDSALYLCASSDGQGNQPQHFGDGTRLSIL.

The V call is TRBV5-6, the J call TRBJ1-1; the match to TRBD1 covers 8 bases. The V gene end was trimmed by 0 bases and the J gene end by 1 base; junction bases not matched to a gene: 2. CDR3 size: 15 residues. Germline-derived CDR1 and CDR2 are SGHDT and YYEEEE. CDR3 sequence reads: CASSLADRGNTEAFF. The CDR3 DNA reads TGTGCCAGCAGCTTGGCCGACAGGGGGAACACTGAAGCTTTCTTT.

This clone was recorded a few times. J is TRBJ1-3 and V is TRBV29-1; TRBD1 might be the D (5 bases). The germline V gene encodes CDR1 SQVTM and CDR2 ANQGSEA. The germline V and J ends were trimmed by 6 bases and 3 bases, with 9 bases remaining between them. The CDR3 consists of 12 residues. The DNA for the CDR3 is TGCAGCGTGGGGACTTTTGGAAACACCATATATTTT. It codes for CSVGTFGNTIYF.

In this sample, this clone turned up a few times. V is TRBV27 and J is TRBJ2-7; D perhaps matches TRBD2 (6 bases). V shed 4 bases and J shed 7 bases, with 11 bases lying between them. The CDR3 runs 12 residues. In germline, CDR1 is MNHEY, CDR2 SMNVEV (reference sequence). The CDR3 bases are TGTGCCAGCAGTTCGGGACTGGGGGAGCAGTACTTC. Amino acids: CASSSGLGEQYF.

V and J are TRBV7-2 and TRBJ2-4; D possibly matches TRBD1 or TRBD2 (5 bases each). The V and J ends lost 1 base and 5 bases respectively, with 9 bases between them. This CDR3 is built from 14 residues. Per the germline V gene, CDR1 is SGHTA and CDR2 is FQGNSA. CDR3 nucleotides: TGTGCCAGCAGCTTAGAGGGGACGGAAAACATTCAGTACTTC. Amino acids: CASSLEGTENIQYF.